This T cell receptor (beta chain) came from a study of blood T cell repertoires in COVID-19. Background on the study: Donors in the United States, Italy and Spain gave samples during acute or convalescent COVID-19.

Germline V lookup: CDR1 SGHTA, CDR2 FQGTGA. The trim removed 3 bases at V and 9 bases at J, leaving 11 bases unmatched. This CDR3 has 15 amino acids. Method: immunoSEQ multiplex PCR; TCRdb's copy keeps in-frame clones and lacks some. The sample yields approximately 110,000 clones, nearly 85% seen once. The sequenced material came from peripheral blood. The rearrangement links TRBV7-3 to TRBJ2-3, with TRBD2 matching 8 bases. This receptor was obtained from a woman in her 50s with acute or convalescent COVID-19. CDR3 coding DNA: TGTGCCAGCAGCTTTACCGGGGGGGATACGAACACGCAGTATTTT. It specifies CASSFTGGDTNTQYF.